The 3 T cell receptor beta chains below were found in one sample sequenced in a study of shared clonotypes between healthy human individuals (dated by TCRdb to the early 2020s). Libraries came from the immunoSEQ multiplex PCR assay. Not all clones reach the TCRdb copy of this immuneACCESS table, which keeps in-frame sequences only. Checked studies attribute under half of the gap to unresolved V genes and leave the rest unexplained. Within this sample are hundreds of thousands of clones, with nearly 95% of them counted one time only. The ten top clones hold about 25% of the sample. CD8 naive samples consisted of CD45RO-negative cells that were positively selected for CCR7, yielding a CD45RA+CCR7+ population without TemRA cells. The sample consisted of naive CD8+ T cells sorted from blood. The sample's cell subset or site label, decoded: CD45RA+CCR7+. These receptor sequences come from a man aged 25 to 40 in good health.

This clone occurred a few times. This chain connects TRBV4-1 to TRBJ1-1; 7 bases are a match to TRBD1. Germline-derived CDR1 and CDR2 are MGHRA and YSYEKL. The CDR3 contains 15 residues. V lost 4 bases to trimming and J lost 7 bases; unmatched junction nucleotides: 12. The CDR3 protein is CASSPIGTAPLEAFF. Written as DNA, the CDR3 is TGCGCCAGCAGCCCCATCGGGACAGCACCCCTTGAAGCTTTCTTT.

The chain is built from TRBV28 and TRBJ2-7, with TRBD2 identical over 8 bases. J gave up 4 bases and V 3 bases, and 5 bases lay outside the gene matches. The V gene's germline CDR1 is MDHEN and CDR2 SYDVKM. The CDR3 runs to 14 residues. The CDR3 DNA reads as TGTGCCAGCAGTTTTAGCGGGGCGATATACGAGCAGTACTTC. This encodes CASSFSGAIYEQYF.

The chain has TRBV19 and TRBJ2-1; tentatively, D is TRBD2 (5 bases). CDR3 size: 15 residues. Trimming took off 5 bases at V and 2 bases at J, with 13 bases between the two ends. Germline V CDR1 and CDR2: LNHDA, SQIVND (reference sequence). CDR3 bases: TGTGCCAGTAGTCCTCGGACTGACGCCTACAATGAGCAGTTCTTC. Translated, it gives CASSPRTDAYNEQFF. The whole variable domain, filled in from reference TRBV19 and TRBJ2-1, reads DGGITQSPKYLFRKEGQNVTLSCEQNLNHDAMYWYRQDPGQGLRLIYYSQIVNDFQKGDIAEGYSVSREKKESFPLTVTSAQKNPTAFYLCASSPRTDAYNEQFFGPGTRLTVL.